This T cell receptor (beta chain) was profiled in a study of blood T cell repertoires in COVID-19. Study details: The United States, Italy and Spain were the sources of the acute and convalescent COVID-19 samples.

V was pared by 5 bases and J by 5 bases, with 10 bases between. The CDR3 spans 13 residues. CDR1 and CDR2 (germline): KGHSH, LQKENI. Original methodology: Cell counts per sample came from amplifying reference gene primers. Clones were sequenced by immunoSEQ multiplex PCR, and TCRdb holds only the in-frame ones, with some missing. That table gives V, J and clone size, and the DNA gave D and trimming. The sample has 200,000 to 300,000 clones, around 86% seen once. Seattle participants joined during active infection and were tracked over time. The clonotype comes from a woman of 80 years or more with COVID-19, enrolled during active disease. The specimen was peripheral blood. The V gene is TRBV18, the J gene TRBJ2-1, with D maybe TRBD1 (6 bases). CDR3 coding DNA: TGTGCCAGCTCAAACAGGGAAAACAATGAGCAGTTCTTC. Translation: CASSNRENNEQFF.